This TCR beta chain derives from a study of blood T cell repertoires in COVID-19 (dated by TCRdb to between 2020 and 2021). In terms of the full investigation: Collaborator samples came from the United States, Italy and Spain and covered acute and convalescent phases of COVID-19. Deeply sampled blood TCRbeta repertoires from subjects exposed to, actively infected with, or recovered from COVID-19 were included in the dataset. Sample metadata almost always included a de-identified subject ID, COVID-19 status, age in years and sex. Where HLA class I and class II types were available, the types were taken from metadata supplied by the sample provider, not from assay-based typing. The prospective study material was composed of cDNA or gDNA derived from T cells, B-cell-depleted T cells, or PBMCs. The samples were drawn from the first 160 participants of the ongoing ImmuneRACE study and from over 950 subjects provided by 6 global collaborators. The repertoires were released in a freely available public database meant as a resource for research on the immune response to SARS-CoV-2.

Overall study results and their limits: Clinical and demographic metadata were provided uncurated, with the amount varying by source and participant.

The V end gives up 3 bases and the J end 4 bases, leaving 9 bases in the junction not matched to a gene. The CDR3 starts with the cysteine, ends with the phenylalanine, and has 16 residues. The kept DNA is CDR3 alone, 48 bases in frame from the first base. Reading the germline V gene gives CDR1 SGHVS and CDR2 FQNEAQ. This clone came up once. There is no known antigen for this receptor. Qualities for individual bases were not recorded, and no much larger clone is one base off. The immunoSEQ Assay, a bias-controlled multiplex PCR, was used to amplify TCRbeta CDR3 regions from genomic DNA. The original pipeline was this. The number of nucleated cells in each sample was estimated by amplification of reference gene primers within the assay. To quantify the absolute abundance of each unique TCRbeta CDR3 rearrangement, sequence reads were collapsed and filtered. For each sample, productive Simpson clonality was calculated as the square root of Simpson's diversity index over productive rearrangements. TCRdb carries this immuneACCESS record with in-frame sequences only. Its versions omit some clonotypes, under half of them owing to an unresolved V gene in the studies checked, with the rest unexplained. V, J and clone size are taken as reported in that table, and D and trimming were inferred from the DNA itself. The sample data list under 300,000 clones, and roughly 88% of these were observed just once. The ten top clones hold about 1.4% of the sample.

A second Seattle source provided samples from volunteer blood donors who had recovered from COVID-19. The collaborating institutions used their own protocols to collect whole blood in K2EDTA tubes. For TCRbeta analysis, collaborators shipped samples in one of three forms: frozen whole blood, isolated PBMCs, or DNA extracted from either of those sample types. The sequence was collected from a woman aged 40 to 50 who had recovered from COVID-19. The chain uses TRBV7-8 and TRBJ2-1; TRBD2 matches 7 bases in the middle. The sequenced sample consisted of peripheral blood. At the DNA level, the sequence is TGTGCCAGCAGCTTTTCAAGGCTAGCGGATTACAATGAGCAGTTCTTC. Its amino acids are CASSFSRLADYNEQFF.